This T cell receptor beta chain was sequenced during a study of response to subunit inactivated influenza vaccine. TCRdb used MiXCR to reprocess the RT-PCR reads, holding one entry per CDR3 protein. The table includes under 200,000 distinct CDR3 sequences, approximately 12% detected once. The data also belong to a second study, concerning T cells expressing NK-cell markers. That study reports: 5'RACE template switching with UMIs produced the TCR beta cDNA. A handful of donors showed these clonotypes also leading the CD3+CD56-NKG2C+ fraction.

Material: CD8+ T cells sorted from PBMCs, obtained roughly 12 days after vaccination. This sequence originates from a man aged 50-60 years who received an inactivated influenza vaccine.

DNA of the CDR3: TGCGCCAGCAGCCACCGGACAGGCGGTGAGCAGTACTTC. Translated: CASSHRTGGEQYF. The rearrangement links TRBV4-3 to TRBJ2-7; 7 bases line up with TRBD1. Germline CDR1 reads LGHNA; CDR2 reads YSLEER. The CDR3 contains 13 residues. The ends lost 3 bases at V and 7 bases at J; junction bases unmatched: 6.